The text below deals with one T cell receptor beta chain. Its antigen is as yet unknown. CD4+ cells were split into CD45RA+ naive and CD45RA-negative memory subsets. The sample belongs to a study of shared clonotypes between healthy human individuals. V was shortened by 4 bases and J by 4 bases, with 12 bases between the two germline ends. CDR1 and CDR2 from the germline V gene are SGHRS and YFSETQ. The CDR3 runs 15 residues. Investigators spread the genomic DNA of each subset evenly over several immunoSEQ plates. TCRdb's copy holds only in-frame clones and misses some; the assay was immunoSEQ multiplex PCR. The profile covers 2 million to 2.5 million clones, with over 90% appearing a single time and roughly 0.36% taken by the ten largest. Study-wide findings and caveats: Naive subsets tended to show greater estimated richness than memory subsets. Unshared clonotypes carried lower generation probabilities than those common to all four donors.

The sequenced material came from naive CD4+ T cells from PBMCs. Subset reported: CD45RA+ positively selected. This receptor was taken from a young man in good health. Some clones in this sample may be carry-over from other donors' samples. This rearrangement joins TRBV5-1 to TRBJ2-6; no firm D call. The CDR3 loop is CASSVGVPGANVLTF. CDR3 nucleotide sequence: TGCGCCAGCAGCGTCGGCGTCCCCGGGGCCAACGTCCTGACTTTC.